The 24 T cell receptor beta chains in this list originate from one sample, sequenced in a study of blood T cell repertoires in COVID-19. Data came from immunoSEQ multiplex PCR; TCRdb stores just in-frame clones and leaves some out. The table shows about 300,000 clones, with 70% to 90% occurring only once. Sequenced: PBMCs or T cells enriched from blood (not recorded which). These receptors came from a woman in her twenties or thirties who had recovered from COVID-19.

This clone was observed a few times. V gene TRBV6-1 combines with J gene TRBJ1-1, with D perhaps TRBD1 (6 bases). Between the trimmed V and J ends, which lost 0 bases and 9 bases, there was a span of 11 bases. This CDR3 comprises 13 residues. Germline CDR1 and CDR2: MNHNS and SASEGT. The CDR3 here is CASSEATGMKAFF. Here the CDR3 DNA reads TGTGCCAGCAGTGAAGCTACAGGGATGAAAGCTTTCTTT.

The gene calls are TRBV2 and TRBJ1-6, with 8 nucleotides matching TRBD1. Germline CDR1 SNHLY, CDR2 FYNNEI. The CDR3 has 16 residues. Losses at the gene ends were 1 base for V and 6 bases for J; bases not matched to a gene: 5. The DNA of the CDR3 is TGTGCCAGCAGTGAAGATGGACAGGGTTTTAATTCACCCCTCCACTTT. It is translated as CASSEDGQGFNSPLHF.

CDR3 sequence: CASKSGTQSYEQYF. The DNA for the CDR3 is TGTGCCAGCAAATCGGGGACACAAAGCTACGAGCAGTACTTC. The V and J genes are TRBV2 and TRBJ2-7; D possibly corresponds to TRBD1 (6 bases). In germline, CDR1 is SNHLY, CDR2 FYNNEI. Trimming took off 7 bases at V and 3 bases at J, with 16 bases between the two ends. The CDR3 spans 14 residues.

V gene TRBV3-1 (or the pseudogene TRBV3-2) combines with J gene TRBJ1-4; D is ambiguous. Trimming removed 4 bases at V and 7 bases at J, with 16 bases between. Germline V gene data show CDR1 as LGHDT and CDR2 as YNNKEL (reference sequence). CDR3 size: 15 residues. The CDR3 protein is CASSLPIARGEKLFF. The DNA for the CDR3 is TGTGCCAGCAGCCTCCCAATTGCCCGGGGTGAAAAACTGTTTTTT.

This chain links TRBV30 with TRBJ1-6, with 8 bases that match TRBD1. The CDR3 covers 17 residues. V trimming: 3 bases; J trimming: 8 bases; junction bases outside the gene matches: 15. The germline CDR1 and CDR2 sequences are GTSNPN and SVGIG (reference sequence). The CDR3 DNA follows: TGTGCCTGGAGATTCGACAGGGGCCCCGTAGTTCATTCACCCCTCCACTTT. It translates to CAWRFDRGPVVHSPLHF.

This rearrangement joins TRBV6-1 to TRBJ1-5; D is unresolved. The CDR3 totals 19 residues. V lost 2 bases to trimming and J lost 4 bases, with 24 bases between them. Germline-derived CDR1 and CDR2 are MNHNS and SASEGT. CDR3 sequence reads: CASSERSRRIYTLNQPQHF. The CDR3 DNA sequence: TGTGCCAGCAGTGAAAGGTCCAGGCGAATCTACACCCTTAATCAGCCCCAGCATTTT.

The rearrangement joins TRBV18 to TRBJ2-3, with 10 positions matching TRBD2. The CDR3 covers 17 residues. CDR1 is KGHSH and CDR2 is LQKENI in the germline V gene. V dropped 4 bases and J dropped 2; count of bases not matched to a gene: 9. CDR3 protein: CASSLGLAGVYTDTQYF. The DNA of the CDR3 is TGTGCCAGCTCACTTGGCCTAGCGGGGGTCTACACAGATACGCAGTATTTT. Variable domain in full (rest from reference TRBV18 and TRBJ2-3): NAGVMQNPRHLVRRRGQEARLRCSPMKGHSHVYWYRQLPEEGLKFMVYLQKENIIDESGMPKERFSAEFPKEGPSILRIQQVVRGDSAAYFCASSLGLAGVYTDTQYFGPGTRLTVL.

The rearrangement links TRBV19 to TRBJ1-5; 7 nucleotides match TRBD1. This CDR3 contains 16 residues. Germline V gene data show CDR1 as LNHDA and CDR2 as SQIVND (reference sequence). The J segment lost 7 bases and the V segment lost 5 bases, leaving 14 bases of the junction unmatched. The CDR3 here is CASSDRDRRSGQPQHF. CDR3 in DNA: TGTGCCAGTAGTGACAGGGACCGCCGTTCCGGGCAGCCCCAGCATTTT.

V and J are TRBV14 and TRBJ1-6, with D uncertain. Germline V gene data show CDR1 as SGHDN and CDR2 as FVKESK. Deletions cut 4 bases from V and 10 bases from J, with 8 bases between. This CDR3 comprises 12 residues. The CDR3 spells CASSPYASPLHF. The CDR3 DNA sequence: TGTGCCAGCAGCCCCTACGCGTCACCCCTCCACTTT.

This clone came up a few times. CDR3 coding DNA: TGCGCCACCTACGCCGGGCCCCCGGCGGGCGATGAAAAACTGTTTTTT. Protein product: CATYAGPPAGDEKLFF. V usage is TRBV10-1 and J usage is TRBJ1-4; no clear D gene. The CDR3 is 16 residues long. With 10 bases removed from V and 6 bases from J, the gap between germline ends came to 24 bases. Per germline, CDR1 WNHNN and CDR2 SYGVQD (reference sequence).

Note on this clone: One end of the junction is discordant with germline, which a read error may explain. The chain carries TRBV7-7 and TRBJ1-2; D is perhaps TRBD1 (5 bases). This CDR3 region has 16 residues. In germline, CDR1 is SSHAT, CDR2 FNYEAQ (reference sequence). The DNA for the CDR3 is TGTGCTAGCATTTATAGGGCAATCAGGGCTAACTATGGCTACACCTTC. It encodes CASIYRAIRANYGYTF.

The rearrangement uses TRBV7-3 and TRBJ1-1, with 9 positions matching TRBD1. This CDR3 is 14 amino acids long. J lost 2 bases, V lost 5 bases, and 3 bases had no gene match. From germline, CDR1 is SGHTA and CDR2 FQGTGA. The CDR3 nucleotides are TGTGCCAGCAGCGGACAGGGGCAAAACACTGAAGCTTTCTTT. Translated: CASSGQGQNTEAFF.

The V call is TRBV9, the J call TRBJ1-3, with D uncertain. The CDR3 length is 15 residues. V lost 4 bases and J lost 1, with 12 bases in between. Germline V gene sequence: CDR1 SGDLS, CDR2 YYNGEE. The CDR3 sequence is CASSPARGSGNTIYF. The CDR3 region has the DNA TGTGCCAGCAGCCCCGCCCGGGGATCTGGAAACACCATATATTTT.

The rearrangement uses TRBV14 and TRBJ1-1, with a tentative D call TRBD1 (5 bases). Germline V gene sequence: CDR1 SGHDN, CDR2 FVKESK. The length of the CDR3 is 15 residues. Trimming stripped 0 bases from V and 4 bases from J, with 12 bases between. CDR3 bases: TGTGCCAGCAGCCAAGACCGGGGGGTCAGCACTGAAGCTTTCTTT. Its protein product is CASSQDRGVSTEAFF. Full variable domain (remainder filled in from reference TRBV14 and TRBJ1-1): EAGVTQFPSHSVIEKGQTVTLRCDPISGHDNLYWYRRVMGKEIKFLLHFVKESKQDESGMPNNRFLAERTGGTYSTLKVQPAELEDSGVYFCASSQDRGVSTEAFFGQGTRLTVV.

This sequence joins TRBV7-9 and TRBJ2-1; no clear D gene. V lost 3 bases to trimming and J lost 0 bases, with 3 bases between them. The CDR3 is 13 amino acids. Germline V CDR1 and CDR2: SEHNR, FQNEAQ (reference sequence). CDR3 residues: CASSFSSYNEQFF. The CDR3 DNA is TGTGCCAGCAGCTTCAGCTCCTACAATGAGCAGTTCTTC.

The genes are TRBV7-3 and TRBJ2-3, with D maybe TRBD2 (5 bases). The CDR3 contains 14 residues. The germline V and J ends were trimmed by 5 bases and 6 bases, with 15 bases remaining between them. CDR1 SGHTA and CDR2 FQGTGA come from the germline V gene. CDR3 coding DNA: TGTGCCAGCAGCCCCGCCCCTCCGGGGGATACGCAGTATTTT. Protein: CASSPAPPGDTQYF.

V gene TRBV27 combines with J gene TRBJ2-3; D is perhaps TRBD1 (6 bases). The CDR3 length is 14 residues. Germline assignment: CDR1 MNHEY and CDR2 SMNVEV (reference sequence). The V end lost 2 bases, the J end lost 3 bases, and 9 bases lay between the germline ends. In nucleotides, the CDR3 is TGTGCCAGCAGTTTACGGCAGGGGACAGATACGCAGTATTTT. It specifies CASSLRQGTDTQYF.

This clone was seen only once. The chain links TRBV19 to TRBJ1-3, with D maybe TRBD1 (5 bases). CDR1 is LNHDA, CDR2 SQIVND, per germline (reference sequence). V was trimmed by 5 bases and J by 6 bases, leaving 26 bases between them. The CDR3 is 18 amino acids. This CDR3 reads CASSEPAGRGLSPNTIYF. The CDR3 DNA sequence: TGTGCCAGTAGTGAACCCGCCGGAAGGGGACTCTCCCCAAACACCATATATTTT.

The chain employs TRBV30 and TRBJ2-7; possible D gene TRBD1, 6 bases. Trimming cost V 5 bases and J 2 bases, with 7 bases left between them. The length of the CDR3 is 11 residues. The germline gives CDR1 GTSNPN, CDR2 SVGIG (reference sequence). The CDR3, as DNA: TGTGCCTGGTCAGGGGCCTACGAGCAGTACTTC. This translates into CAWSGAYEQYF.

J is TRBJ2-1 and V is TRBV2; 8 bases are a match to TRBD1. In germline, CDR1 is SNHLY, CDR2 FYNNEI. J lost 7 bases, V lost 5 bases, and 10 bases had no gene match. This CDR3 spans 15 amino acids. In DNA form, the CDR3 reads TGTGCCAGCAGTAAGACAGGGGACGCTTGGAATGAGCAGTTCTTC. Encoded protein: CASSKTGDAWNEQFF.

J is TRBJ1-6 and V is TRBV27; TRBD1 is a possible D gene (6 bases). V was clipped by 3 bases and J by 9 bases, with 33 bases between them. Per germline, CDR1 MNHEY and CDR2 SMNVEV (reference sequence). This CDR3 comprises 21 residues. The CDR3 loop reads CASSFPFPRPTGDKACSPLHF. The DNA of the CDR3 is TGTGCCAGCAGTTTCCCCTTCCCTCGTCCCACCGGGGACAAAGCATGTTCACCCCTCCACTTT.

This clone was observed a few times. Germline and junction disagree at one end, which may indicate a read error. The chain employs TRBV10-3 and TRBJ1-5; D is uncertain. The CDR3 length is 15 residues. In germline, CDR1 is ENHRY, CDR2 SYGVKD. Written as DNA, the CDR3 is TGTGCCATCAGTGAGTCCGGGGATAGCGATCAGCCCCAGCATTTT. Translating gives CAISESGDSDQPQHF.

The CDR3 region is CASSAQGYTEAFF. The CDR3 coding sequence is TGTGCCAGCAGCGCTCAGGGATACACTGAAGCTTTCTTT. V is TRBV7-2 and J is TRBJ1-1; D perhaps matches TRBD1 (5 bases). The CDR3 spans 13 residues. The V and J ends lost 5 bases and 3 bases respectively, with 10 bases between them. Looked up from germline, CDR1 is SGHTA and CDR2 is FQGNSA. Combining the CDR3 with reference TRBV7-2 and TRBJ1-1 gives the whole variable domain GAGVSQSPSNKVTEKGKDVELRCDPISGHTALYWYRQSLGQGLEFLIYFQGNSAPDKSGLPSDRFSAERTGGSVSTLTIQRTQQEDSAVYLCASSAQGYTEAFFGQGTRLTVV.

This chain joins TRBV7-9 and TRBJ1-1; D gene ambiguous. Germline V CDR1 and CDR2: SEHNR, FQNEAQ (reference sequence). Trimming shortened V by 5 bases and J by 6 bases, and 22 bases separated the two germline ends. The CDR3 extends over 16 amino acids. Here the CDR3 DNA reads TGTGCCAGCAGCCCAACCTATCGGGGTTTGGAGGCTGAAGCTTTCTTT. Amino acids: CASSPTYRGLEAEAFF.